Listed below are T cell receptor beta chains from one sample, sequenced in a study of regulatory T cells in long-lasting Graves disease. TCRdb independently ran MiXCR on the multiplex PCR reads; one entry per CDR3 protein. The data hold approximately 400,000 distinct CDR3 sequences, with approximately 12% observed a single time. These data also formed part of another study, on T cells in Graves' hyperthyroidism and ophthalmopathy.

Sequenced here: peripheral blood mononuclear cells (PBMCs), sampled at new diagnosis, from a patient treated with antithyroid drugs. Every receptor here comes from a woman under 30 with Graves disease. Both conserved end residues are part of each CDR3. D genes are given only for firm matches. Only some rows state a clone size, as once, few, many or a class for expanded clones.

j_call clone_size d_call v_call cdr3_nt cdr3_aa
TRBJ2-1 NA TRBD2 TRBV7-9 TGTGCCAGCAGCTCGCTTAGCGGGAGGGTTTACAATGAGCAGTTCTTC CASSSLSGRVYNEQFF
TRBJ1-3 NA NA TRBV20-1 TGCAGTGCTAGAGTAACTTCCTCTGGAAACACCATATATTTT CSARVTSSGNTIYF
TRBJ2-3 many NA TRBV6-2/TRBV6-3 TGTGCCAGCAGTTACTCGATTCTGAGGAGGGGTGATACGCAGTATTTT CASSYSILRRGDTQYF
TRBJ2-1 few TRBD2 TRBV2 TGTGCCAGGACAGCGGGAGGTATCGTCTACAATGAGCAGTTCTTC CARTAGGIVYNEQFF
TRBJ1-1 many NA TRBV7-3 TGTGCCAGCAGCTTAAATATCAACACTGAAGCTTTCTTT CASSLNINTEAFF
TRBJ1-4 many NA TRBV5-1 TGCGCCAGCAGCCTATCACCTGGACCTGCCCTAATGGATGAAAAACTGTTTTTT CASSLSPGPALMDEKLFF
TRBJ2-2 NA NA TRBV28 TGTGCCAGCACCTGGGGGAACGCCGGGGAGCTGTTTTTT CASTWGNAGELFF
TRBJ1-1 many NA TRBV20-1 TGCAGTGCCAAAACGACAGAGAACACTGAAGCTTTCTTT CSAKTTENTEAFF
TRBJ1-5 many TRBD1 TRBV28 TGTGCCAGCAGCCCAGCGGGACAGGGGGCCCATCAGCCCCAGCATTTT CASSPAGQGAHQPQHF
TRBJ2-1 NA TRBD2 TRBV12-3/TRBV12-4 TGTGCCAGCAGTTTATTAGGGCTACGGGAGGGGGACAATGAGCAGTTCTTC CASSLLGLREGDNEQFF
TRBJ1-2 NA NA TRBV7-8 TGTGCCAGCAGCTTAGATACGGGGGTGCCCCAATCCTACACCTTC CASSLDTGVPQSYTF
TRBJ2-1 few NA TRBV18 TGTGCCAGCTCACCACAGGTGAAGGGAGTCTACAATGAGCAGTTCTTC CASSPQVKGVYNEQFF
TRBJ2-1 many NA TRBV28 TGTGCCAGCAGTTCGAAACCGGCCCACTACAATGAGCAGTTCTTC CASSSKPAHYNEQFF
TRBJ2-3 many TRBD1 TRBV12-3/TRBV12-4 TGTGCCAGCAGTCAAGGACAGGGGACGACAGATACGCAGTATTTT CASSQGQGTTDTQYF
TRBJ2-3 NA NA TRBV29-1 TGCAGCGTTGCGGGGGTCGATTGGGACACAGATACGCAGTATTTT CSVAGVDWDTDTQYF
TRBJ2-3 many TRBD2 TRBV7-2 TGTGCCAGCAGCTTAGCGCTAGCGGGAGCAGGGGGCACAGATACGCAGTATTTT CASSLALAGAGGTDTQYF
TRBJ2-2 many NA TRBV6-2/TRBV6-3 TGTGCCAGCAGTTACGAGGGGGGGTTCACCGGGGAGCTGTTTTTT CASSYEGGFTGELFF
TRBJ1-4 few NA TRBV7-2 TGTGCCAGCAGCTTATTACCGGAGGAGGAAAAACTGTTTTTT CASSLLPEEEKLFF
TRBJ1-1 many NA TRBV19 TGTGCCAGTAGTATAGTGGGCCGGAGAGGCACTGAAGCTTTCTTT CASSIVGRRGTEAFF
TRBJ2-5 many TRBD2 TRBV6-1 TGTGCCGGGGCGAGGGTAGCGGGGCCCCGGGAGACCCAGTACTTC CAGARVAGPRETQYF
TRBJ2-1 many NA TRBV24-1 TGTGCCACCAGTGACCCGGCAGATGAGCAGTTCTTC CATSDPADEQFF
TRBJ2-3 NA NA TRBV20-1 TGCAGTGCTAGAGATCTTGTAGGGAGTAGCACAGATACGCAGTATTTT CSARDLVGSSTDTQYF
TRBJ2-5 NA NA TRBV9 TGTGCCAGCAGTCGTCTCTCAAGTTGGTATTATACGGAGACCCAGTACTTC CASSRLSSWYYTETQYF
TRBJ1-3 NA NA TRBV4-3 TGCGCCAGCAGCCACGGGCCCAGAAACACCATATATTTT CASSHGPRNTIYF
TRBJ1-4 few NA TRBV5-1 TGCGCCAGCAGCTTGGGGACAGATGAAAAACTGTTTTTT CASSLGTDEKLFF
TRBJ2-7 many NA TRBV5-1 TGCGCCAGCAGCTTGCAGGCTAGTAACTACGAGCAGTACTTC CASSLQASNYEQYF
TRBJ2-7 NA NA TRBV3-1 TGTGCCAGCAGCCAAGCCCCCTCGGGACTTACATCTTACGAGCAGTACTTC CASSQAPSGLTSYEQYF
TRBJ1-2 many TRBD1 TRBV20-1 TGCAGTGCTAGGGCGGGGACAGGGCTTGTCTATGGCTACACCTTC CSARAGTGLVYGYTF
TRBJ2-5 few TRBD2 TRBV9 TGTGCCAGCAGCGTATCGGGACTAATCCAAGAGACCCAGTACTTC CASSVSGLIQETQYF
TRBJ1-2 NA NA TRBV2 TGTGCCAGCAGTGAAGGGAGAATAGGCAGAAGCTGCACCTTC CASSEGRIGRSCTF
TRBJ2-1 many NA TRBV2 TGTGCCAGTGGAGTTAGTGAGCAGTTCTTC CASGVSEQFF
TRBJ1-2 many NA TRBV6-2/TRBV6-3 TGTGCCAGCAGGCGCGGCCTGGAGGCGCGTGTGGATGGCTACACCTTC CASRRGLEARVDGYTF
TRBJ2-1 many TRBD2 TRBV5-4 TGTGCCAGCAGCTCCGGGCGGGGGGGAAACAATGAGCAGTTCTTC CASSSGRGGNNEQFF
TRBJ2-7 many NA TRBV12-3/TRBV12-4 TGTGCCAGCAGTCCTGACCCGAGCTCCTACGAGCAGTACTTC CASSPDPSSYEQYF
TRBJ1-6 many NA TRBV11-3 TGTGCCAGCAGCTTACTCGACCCCTTTAATTCACCCCTCCACTTT CASSLLDPFNSPLHF
TRBJ2-7 many TRBD2 TRBV2 TGTGCCAGCCAGGCCAGCGGGATCTCCTACGAGCAGTACTTC CASQASGISYEQYF
TRBJ2-5 few NA TRBV29-1 TGCAGCGTTCGGATTTATCTAGAGACCCAGTACTTC CSVRIYLETQYF
TRBJ1-5 many NA TRBV2 TGTGCCAGCAGTGCCGCAGGGCAACAGCCCCAGCATTTT CASSAAGQQPQHF
TRBJ1-2 many NA TRBV6-2/TRBV6-3 TGTGCCAGCAGTTACTCGAGAACAGGCCTACCTTATGGCTACACCTTC CASSYSRTGLPYGYTF
TRBJ2-1 NA TRBD2 TRBV19 TGTGCCAGTAGTAACGGCGGGAGCATGGGAAATGAGCAGTTCTTC CASSNGGSMGNEQFF
TRBJ2-7 NA TRBD2 TRBV7-9 TGTGCCAGCAGCCCGCGACTAGCGGGAGCCGACGGCGCCTTC CASSPRLAGADGAF
TRBJ1-5 NA NA TRBV4-3 TGCGCCAGCAGCCTCGGAAGGGCGCAGCCCCAGCATTTT CASSLGRAQPQHF
TRBJ2-3 many TRBD2 TRBV27 TGTGCCAGCAGTTCCCGAATAGCGGGAAGCACAGATGCGCAGTATTTT CASSSRIAGSTDAQYF
TRBJ2-7 many NA TRBV6-2/TRBV6-3 TGTGCCAGCAGTTTTCCCGGGGCCTACGAGCAGTACTTC CASSFPGAYEQYF
TRBJ1-1 NA NA TRBV5-1 TGCGCCAGCAGCTTCCTACAGGGAGGATCGAACACTGAAGCTTTCTTT CASSFLQGGSNTEAFF
TRBJ1-1 few NA TRBV29-1 TGCAGCGCAGTATTTTACACTGAAGCTTTCTTT CSAVFYTEAFF
TRBJ1-2 many NA TRBV10-3 TGTGCCATCAGGACGGAAAACTATGGCTACACCTTC CAIRTENYGYTF
TRBJ1-2 NA NA TRBV29-1 TGCAGCGTCCTGTGGAGGGGATCGGATGGCTACACCTTC CSVLWRGSDGYTF
TRBJ1-1 NA NA TRBV10-1 TGCGCCAGCAGTGAGTCTCGCGATGGGACTGAAGCTTTCTTT CASSESRDGTEAFF
TRBJ1-2 few NA TRBV20-1 TGCAGTGCTAGAGATGGCGGGGTAAACTATGGCTACACCTTC CSARDGGVNYGYTF